Each of the 31 T cell receptor beta chains below was sequenced from the same sample in a study of Ad26.COV2.S vaccination and SARS-CoV-2 variants (dated by TCRdb to 2020 to 2023). Sample treatment or condition, as interpreted from the label and publication: around 19 received Ad26.COV2.S at low or high dose, single or two shots; 5 received placebo; per-sample allocation not given. For vaccine and placebo recipients, the sequenced repertoires came from samples collected on day 63 after the first injection. The library was generated by the immunoSEQ multiplex PCR assay. TCRdb stores this immuneACCESS table with in-frame sequences only. Part of the clones is absent; in the studies checked, under half of the shortfall reflects unresolved V genes, and no reason is known for the rest. This sample comprises more than 350,000 clones, 90% of them detected only once. The ten largest clones represent roughly an eighth of the sample.

The source was peripheral blood, collected in a trial of Ad26.COV2.S vaccine versus placebo. The receptor source for this set is a person between 18 and 59 years old who received the Ad26.COV2.S COVID-19 vaccine or a placebo.

The V call is TRBV12-3 or TRBV12-4, the J call TRBJ1-5, with D possibly TRBD1 on 5 matching bases. The CDR3 loop spans 13 amino acids. The V end lost 5 bases, the J end lost 10 bases, and 15 bases lay between the germline ends. The CDR3 loop reads CASSPRDVLPQHF. The CDR3 coding sequence is TGTGCCAGCAGTCCTAGGGACGTTCTCCCCCAGCATTTT.

V gene TRBV18 combines with J gene TRBJ2-7, with D maybe TRBD1 (6 bases). Germline V CDR1 and CDR2: KGHSH, LQKENI. The CDR3 is made up of 13 amino acids. Trimming cost V 3 bases and J 6 bases, with 12 bases left between them. This CDR3 reads CASSPRQGPEQYF. The CDR3 DNA reads TGTGCCAGCTCACCGCGCCAGGGGCCCGAGCAGTACTTC.

The rearrangement joins TRBV6-6 to TRBJ2-1; D remains ambiguous. Trimming removed 0 bases from V and 3 bases from J, with 12 bases in between. This CDR3 is 16 amino acids long. Germline V gene sequence: CDR1 MNHNY, CDR2 SVGAGI (reference sequence). CDR3 sequence: CASSYSTTEIYNEQFF. The CDR3, as DNA: TGTGCCAGCAGTTACTCGACGACGGAGATCTACAATGAGCAGTTCTTC.

The chain links TRBV6-5 to TRBJ2-7; the D is unclear. V was cut by 6 bases and J by 6 bases, with 12 bases left in between. Germline V gene data show CDR1 as MNHEY and CDR2 as SVGAGI. The CDR3 sequence is 12 residues long. CDR3 residues: CASRRTTVEQYF. CDR3 DNA sequence: TGTGCCAGCAGAAGGACCACGGTCGAGCAGTACTTC.

V is TRBV6-5 and J is TRBJ1-1; possibly TRBD1 for D (5 bases). CDR3 length: 12 amino acids. The V gene lost 2 bases and the J gene lost 7 bases, with 8 bases spanning the gap. From germline, CDR1 is MNHEY and CDR2 SVGAGI. CDR3 coding DNA: TGTGCCAGCAGTTACCTAACAGGTGAAGCTTTCTTT. It specifies CASSYLTGEAFF.

The genes are TRBV12-3 or TRBV12-4 and TRBJ2-1, with D perhaps TRBD1 (6 bases). The CDR3 contains 11 residues. The V and J ends lost 6 bases and 9 bases respectively, with 9 bases between them. The CDR3 nucleotides read TGTGCCAGCAGGCAGGGGTTTGAGCAGTTCTTC. Its protein is CASRQGFEQFF.

The rearrangement links TRBV7-2 to TRBJ2-1, with 8 bases that match TRBD1. Trimming at V came to 0 bases and at J to 7 bases, leaving 5 bases not matched to a gene. This CDR3 comprises 15 residues. CDR1 is SGHTA and CDR2 is FQGNSA in the germline V gene. The CDR3 DNA reads TGTGCCAGCAGCTTAGCGGGACAGGCAAGGAATGAGCAGTTCTTC. It specifies CASSLAGQARNEQFF.

The rearrangement uses TRBV29-1 and TRBJ1-1; possible D gene TRBD1, 6 bases. The CDR3 consists of 11 residues. Trimming took 4 bases from V and 7 from J, leaving 10 bases between them. Germline loops: CDR1 SQVTM, CDR2 ANQGSEA. The CDR3 DNA sequence: TGCAGCGTTGTGGGGGCGGTTGAAGCTTTCTTT. Translating it yields CSVVGAVEAFF. The whole variable domain, remainder taken from reference TRBV29-1 and TRBJ1-1, is SAVISQKPSRDICQRGTSLTIQCQVDSQVTMMFWYRQQPGQSLTLIATANQGSEATYESGFVIDKFPISRPNLTFSTLTVSNMSPEDSSIYLCSVVGAVEAFFGQGTRLTVV.

This clone was seen only once. CDR3 in DNA: TGTGCCAGTAGTGCGGGGGTTTCTTACGAGCAGTACTTC. Amino acids: CASSAGVSYEQYF. The chain has TRBV19 and TRBJ2-7; 7 bases agree with TRBD2. From germline, CDR1 is LNHDA and CDR2 SQIVND (reference sequence). The CDR3 is made up of 13 amino acids. Germline trimming cut 5 bases from V and 4 bases from J; bases unmatched to any gene: 5.

The V gene is TRBV11-2, the J gene TRBJ2-1; D ambiguous. The germline CDR1 and CDR2 sequences are SGHAT and FQNNGV. V gave up 5 bases and J gave up 4 bases, with 18 bases separating them. The CDR3 consists of 16 residues. The CDR3 DNA reads TGTGCCAGCAGCCCCCGCCCGGCGGTGGGTTACAATGAGCAGTTCTTC. It encodes CASSPRPAVGYNEQFF.

This rearrangement joins TRBV19 to TRBJ2-5; a weak D match, TRBD2 (5 bases). This CDR3 has 13 amino acids. Trimming cost V 10 bases and J 1 base, with 13 bases left between them. Germline loops: CDR1 LNHDA, CDR2 SQIVND (reference sequence). CDR3 region: CATSRRRQETQYF. DNA of the CDR3: TGTGCCACTAGCAGGAGGCGCCAAGAGACCCAGTACTTC.

The J gene is TRBJ1-2, the V gene TRBV21-1. TRBV21-1 is a pseudogene segment. The CDR3 loop spans 16 amino acids. DNA of the CDR3: TGTGCCAGCAGTCTAATCCGACCGGGACTGAGGTATGGCTACACCTTC. Amino acids: CASSLIRPGLRYGYTF.

The V call is TRBV5-1, the J call TRBJ1-2; D might be TRBD1 (6 bases). The germline V gene has CDR1 SGHRS and CDR2 YFSETQ. V lost 4 bases to trimming and J lost 5 bases, with 18 bases between them. The CDR3 runs to 15 residues. CDR3 in amino acids: CASSGGTLPTYGYTF. CDR3 nucleotide sequence: TGCGCCAGCAGCGGGGGGACACTACCCACATATGGCTACACCTTC.

This chain joins TRBV19 and TRBJ1-2, with TRBD1 matching 9 bases. Germline-derived CDR1 and CDR2 are LNHDA and SQIVND (reference sequence). The CDR3 is made up of 13 amino acids. The V segment lost 6 bases and the J segment 8 bases; nucleotides outside the gene matches: 7. CDR3 nucleotide sequence: TGTGCCAGTAGAAGGGACAGGGAGAGCGGCTACACCTTC. This sequence encodes CASRRDRESGYTF. Variable domain in full (rest from reference TRBV19 and TRBJ1-2): DGGITQSPKYLFRKEGQNVTLSCEQNLNHDAMYWYRQDPGQGLRLIYYSQIVNDFQKGDIAEGYSVSREKKESFPLTVTSAQKNPTAFYLCASRRDRESGYTFGSGTRLTVV.

This chain connects TRBV2 to TRBJ2-2, with 11 bases aligning to TRBD2. This CDR3 comprises 17 residues. Germline V gene sequence: CDR1 SNHLY, CDR2 FYNNEI. Trimming removed 4 bases from V and 4 bases from J; junction bases left unmatched: 8. The CDR3 loop is CASSARTSGLFTGELFF. CDR3 sequence (DNA): TGTGCCAGCAGTGCCCGGACTAGCGGGTTGTTCACCGGGGAGCTGTTTTTT.

To note about this clone: This specimen includes other DNA sequences encoding the same CDR3. This chain connects TRBV12-3 or TRBV12-4 to TRBJ1-1; no clear D gene. Trimming shortened V by 2 bases and J by 2 bases, and 3 bases separated the two germline ends. The CDR3 extends over 12 amino acids. The CDR3 DNA follows: TGTGCCAGCAGTTTATATAACACTGAAGCTTTCTTT. Protein: CASSLYNTEAFF.

The chain carries TRBV18 and TRBJ2-1; 11 bases map to TRBD2. CDR3 length: 21 residues. V shed 6 bases and J 5 bases; nucleotides not matched to a gene: 24. CDR1 and CDR2 (germline): KGHSH, LQKENI. DNA of the CDR3: TGTGCCAGCTCCCCGGGACGGCCGGGACTAGCGGTCCCGAGGGGTAACAATGAGCAGTTCTTC. The encoded protein is CASSPGRPGLAVPRGNNEQFF.

The J gene is TRBJ1-2, the V gene TRBV7-2; TRBD1 matches at 9 bases. The V gene's germline CDR1 is SGHTA and CDR2 FQGNSA. This CDR3 contains 14 residues. J lost 3 bases, V lost 5 bases, and 4 bases had no gene match. The CDR3 nucleotides are TGTGCCAGCAGCCCACGGACAGGGGACTATGGCTACACCTTC. This encodes CASSPRTGDYGYTF.

The chain has TRBV15 and TRBJ1-2; D uncertain. Looked up from germline, CDR1 is LNHNV and CDR2 is YYDKDF (reference sequence). Between the trimmed V and J ends, which lost 3 bases and 0 bases, there was a span of 20 bases. This CDR3 is built from 18 residues. DNA for the CDR3: TGTGCCACCAGCAGCAGAACACAGCCAGGTCCCTCTAACTATGGCTACACCTTC. This gives the protein CATSSRTQPGPSNYGYTF.

This chain links TRBV3-1 (or the pseudogene TRBV3-2) with TRBJ2-5; D is possibly TRBD2 (6 bases). Germline CDR1 LGHDT, CDR2 YNNKEL (reference sequence). The CDR3 loop spans 13 amino acids. V was shortened by 4 bases and J by 3 bases, with 9 bases between the two germline ends. CDR3 loop: CASSRGRKETQYF. CDR3 nucleotide sequence: TGTGCCAGCAGCCGAGGGAGGAAAGAGACCCAGTACTTC.

This clone was observed a single time. V and J are TRBV5-3 and TRBJ2-7; 10 bases map to TRBD2. Being an ORF, TRBV5-3 has a function that is uncertain. CDR3 length: 14 residues. With V trimmed by 5 bases and J by 5 bases, 7 bases remained unmatched. CDR3 sequence reads: CARRPSGSYHEQYF. Here the CDR3 DNA reads TGTGCCAGAAGACCTAGCGGGAGCTACCACGAGCAGTACTTC.

The chain links TRBV5-1 to TRBJ2-1; D tentatively fits TRBD1 or TRBD2 (5 bases each). This CDR3 has 13 residues. The V end was cut by 3 bases, the J end by 9 bases, with 13 bases between. The germline V gene has CDR1 SGHRS and CDR2 YFSETQ. CDR3 DNA sequence: TGCGCCAGCAGCTGGGGGACGGAAATTGAGCAGTTCTTC. Translation gives CASSWGTEIEQFF. Complete variable domain (other parts from reference TRBV5-1 and TRBJ2-1): KAGVTQTPRYLIKTRGQQVTLSCSPISGHRSVSWYQQTPGQGLQFLFEYFSETQRNKGNFPGRFSGRQFSNSRSEMNVSTLELGDSALYLCASSWGTEIEQFFGPGTRLTVL.

This chain connects TRBV28 to TRBJ2-7; D unclear. This CDR3 is built from 11 residues. In germline, CDR1 is MDHEN, CDR2 SYDVKM. V lost 8 bases to trimming and J lost 7 bases, with 12 bases between them. CDR3: CASGVLGEQYF. The CDR3 nucleotides are TGTGCCAGCGGGGTCTTGGGGGAGCAGTACTTC.

The chain has TRBV7-6 and TRBJ2-2; TRBD2 aligns across 8 bases. CDR1 is SGHVS and CDR2 is FNYEAQ in the germline V gene. The CDR3 is 16 residues long. The V segment lost 0 bases and the J segment 7 bases; nucleotides outside the gene matches: 7. The CDR3 loop reads CASSLAHGRVDGELFF. Written as DNA, the CDR3 is TGTGCCAGCAGCTTAGCCCACGGGAGGGTGGACGGGGAGCTGTTTTTT.

This clone was observed once. J is TRBJ1-1 and V is TRBV4-2; 7 nucleotides match TRBD1. The CDR3 sequence is 14 residues long. V trimming: 2 bases; J trimming: 3 bases; junction bases outside the gene matches: 3. Germline V CDR1 and CDR2: LGHNA, YNFKEQ. CDR3 residues: CASSQPDRDTEAFF. DNA for the CDR3: TGTGCCAGCAGCCAACCTGACAGGGACACTGAAGCTTTCTTT.

This clone showed up just a few times. Other DNA sequences within the sample encode an identical CDR3. V usage is TRBV9 and J usage is TRBJ1-3; D is possibly TRBD1 (5 bases). This CDR3 comprises 14 residues. The V gene lost 0 bases and the J gene lost 1 base, with 5 bases spanning the gap. Germline CDR1 reads SGDLS; CDR2 reads YYNGEE. The DNA for the CDR3 is TGTGCCAGCAGCGTAGCAGGGTCTGGAAACACCATATATTTT. This translates into CASSVAGSGNTIYF.

The V call is TRBV11-2, the J call TRBJ1-2; 7 bases are a match to TRBD1. The CDR3 contains 14 residues. The ends lost 7 bases at V and 4 bases at J; junction bases unmatched: 9. Germline-derived CDR1 and CDR2 are SGHAT and FQNNGV. The CDR3 coding sequence is TGTGCCAGCACCAGGGACAGACTGTCCTATGGCTACACCTTC. This encodes CASTRDRLSYGYTF. The full variable domain, in which reference TRBV11-2 and TRBJ1-2 provide the parts outside the CDR3, is EAGVAQSPRYKIIEKRQSVAFWCNPISGHATLYWYQQILGQGPKLLIQFQNNGVVDDSQLPKDRFSAERLKGVDSTLKIQPAKLEDSAVYLCASTRDRLSYGYTFGSGTRLTVV.

CDR3: CATSSWREHYEQYF. The CDR3 bases are TGTGCCACCAGCAGTTGGCGGGAGCACTACGAGCAGTACTTC. J is TRBJ2-7 and V is TRBV15; 7 nucleotides align to TRBD2. The J segment lost 3 bases and the V segment lost 3 bases, leaving 5 bases of the junction unmatched. Germline CDR1 is LNHNV and CDR2 is YYDKDF (reference sequence). There are 14 residues in the CDR3. Full variable domain (outside the CDR3, taken from reference TRBV15 and TRBJ2-7): DAMVIQNPRYQVTQFGKPVTLSCSQTLNHNVMYWYQQKSSQAPKLLFHYYDKDFNNEADTPDNFQSRRPNTSFCFLDIRSPGLGDTAMYLCATSSWREHYEQYFGPGTRLTVT.

The J gene is TRBJ1-4, the V gene TRBV7-9; TRBD1 matches 7 bases. The V gene end was trimmed by 4 bases and the J gene end by 6 bases; junction bases not matched to a gene: 11. The CDR3 contains 16 residues. Germline values: CDR1 SEHNR, CDR2 FQNEAQ (reference sequence). The CDR3 DNA reads as TGTGCCAGCAGCTCTAATCAGGGGGAATTGTATGAAAAACTGTTTTTT. Translating it yields CASSSNQGELYEKLFF.

This chain uses TRBV28 with TRBJ1-1; TRBD1 matches at 9 bases. V shed 6 bases, J shed 4 bases, and the junction held 9 bases outside the gene matches. The CDR3 is 15 amino acids. Germline-derived CDR1 and CDR2 are MDHEN and SYDVKM. CDR3 sequence: CASRVPGQGFTEAFF. The DNA for the CDR3 is TGTGCCAGCAGAGTACCGGGACAGGGTTTCACTGAAGCTTTCTTT.

The genes are TRBV12-3 or TRBV12-4 and TRBJ2-2; D gene uncertain. The germline V and J ends were trimmed by 9 bases and 8 bases, with 10 bases remaining between them. CDR3 length: 11 amino acids. DNA of the CDR3: TGTGCCAGTACCAGCTTGGGGGAGCTGTTTTTT. Translation: CASTSLGELFF.